This entry lists 27 T cell receptor beta chains sequenced from one sample in a study of tumor and adjacent non-tumor tissue in lung cancer. Three rounds of nested PCR, following a modified ARM-PCR protocol, produced the TCRbeta library. MiXCR was run by TCRdb on the multiplex PCR reads, yielding one entry per CDR3 protein. The top ten clones hold approximately 16% of a sample with some 93,000 distinct CDR3 sequences, just over 65% of them seen once. RNA was extracted from bulk tissue without any cell sorting. Material for sequencing was lung tumor tissue. These receptors were obtained from a man aged 55 to 70 with non-small cell lung cancer.

The V call is TRBV19, the J call TRBJ1-4, with D possibly TRBD1 on 5 matching bases. This CDR3 is built from 16 residues. Trimming left V 8 bases short and J 2 bases short, with 18 bases between. In germline, CDR1 is LNHDA, CDR2 SQIVND (reference sequence). The DNA for the CDR3 is TGTGCCAGTGGCGAGGAGAGGGGAGAGACTAATGAAAAACTGTTTTTT. Translation gives CASGEERGETNEKLFF.

Note on this clonotype: A read error may account for a junction end that differs from germline. The rearrangement joins TRBV11-1 to TRBJ2-2, with TRBD2 as a possible D gene (5 bases). Germline V gene sequence: CDR1 SGHAT, CDR2 FQDESV (reference sequence). CDR3 length: 12 amino acids. The CDR3 nucleotides are TGTGTCAGCAGCCGAAGGACCGGGGTGCTGTTTTTT. Translating it yields CVSSRRTGVLFF.

Turning to this clonotype: This may arise from a read error, as a much more abundant clone is one base away. The chain combines TRBV28 with TRBJ2-7, with 9 bases matching TRBD2. V lost 5 bases, J lost 4 bases, and 6 bases stayed unmatched. The CDR3 runs to 14 residues. Germline V CDR1 and CDR2: MDHEN, SYDVKM. For the CDR3, the DNA is TGTGCCAGCAGTAAAATAGCGGGAGTATACGAGCAGTACTTC. This gives the protein CASSKIAGVYEQYF.

Concerning this clonotype: One end of the junction varies from germline; a read error may be responsible. V and J are TRBV4-1 and TRBJ2-1; 10 positions agree with TRBD2. Germline lookup yields CDR1 MGHRA and CDR2 YSYEKL. The CDR3 is 19 amino acids. The CDR3 DNA reads as TGCGCCAGCAGACAAGTTGCCCAGGGATTAGCGGGGGGTGTCGGTGAGCAGTTCTTC. Translation: CASRQVAQGLAGGVGEQFF.

The chain's CDR3 is CASMTGLIRNQYF. Written as DNA, the CDR3 is TGTGCCAGCATGACAGGGTTGATAAGGAACCAGTACTTC. This chain links TRBV12-3 or TRBV12-4 with TRBJ2-5; TRBD1 aligns across 7 bases. CDR3 length: 13 amino acids. The V gene end was trimmed by 7 bases and the J gene end by 10 bases; junction bases not matched to a gene: 12.

This clonotype appeared once. Mismatch with germline at one junction end may stem from a read error. The chain employs TRBV29-1 and TRBJ2-7, with 12 bases lining up with TRBD2. Germline lookup yields CDR1 SQVTM and CDR2 ANQGSEA. This CDR3 spans 11 amino acids. CDR3 DNA: TGCAGTGCTAGGACTAGCGGGATGGTTTTTTTC. Its translation is CSARTSGMVFF.

This clonotype was recorded at least ten times. V gene TRBV2 combines with J gene TRBJ2-1, with unresolved D. With 8 bases removed from V and 0 bases from J, the gap between germline ends came to 17 bases. The CDR3 is 16 amino acids. CDR1 and CDR2 from the germline V gene are SNHLY and FYNNEI. CDR3: CASGAPPMSSYNEQFF. As DNA, the CDR3 is TGTGCCAGCGGAGCCCCCCCGATGAGCTCCTACAATGAGCAGTTCTTC. The full variable domain, with the rest looked up from reference TRBV2 and TRBJ2-1, is EPEVTQTPSHQVTQMGQEVILRCVPISNHLYFYWYRQILGQKVEFLVSFYNNEISEKSEIFDDQFSVERPDGSNFTLKIRSTKLEDSAMYFCASGAPPMSSYNEQFFGPGTRLTVL.

The chain uses TRBV24-1 and TRBJ2-6; 10 positions match TRBD2. The CDR3 extends over 18 amino acids. Germline CDR1 reads KGHDR; CDR2 reads SFDVKD. V trimming: 4 bases; J trimming: 10 bases; junction bases outside the gene matches: 15. The CDR3 here is CATSDPRGLAPTLNVLTF. In DNA form, the CDR3 reads TGTGCCACCAGTGACCCACGGGGACTAGCGCCAACCCTGAACGTCCTGACTTTC.

This clonotype was counted once. This CDR3 is missing its conserved last phenylalanine or tryptophan, likely due to a read error. This chain uses TRBV7-8 with TRBJ2-2; D possibly corresponds to TRBD1 (6 bases). The CDR3 consists of 15 residues. Per germline, CDR1 SGHVS and CDR2 FQNEAQ. V was clipped by 0 bases and J by 3 bases, with 8 bases between them. Here the CDR3 reads CASSLAGGYTGELFL. Written as DNA, the CDR3 is TGTGCCAGCAGCTTAGCAGGGGGATACACCGGGGAGCTGTTTCTG.

This chain connects TRBV6-6 to TRBJ2-5, with 9 bases lining up with TRBD2. The CDR3 extends over 16 amino acids. With V trimmed by 5 bases and J by 4 bases, 11 bases remained unmatched. Looked up from germline, CDR1 is MNHNY and CDR2 is SVGAGI (reference sequence). CDR3 coding DNA: TGTGCCAGCAGTGCTCCGGGACTAGCACTAGGAGAGACCCAGTACTTC. It encodes CASSAPGLALGETQYF.

This clonotype was recorded many times. The chain uses TRBV29-1 and TRBJ1-2, with D uncertain. Germline V gene sequence: CDR1 SQVTM, CDR2 ANQGSEA. V lost 2 bases and J 3 bases, leaving 13 bases between the germline ends. This CDR3 has 14 amino acids. The CDR3 coding sequence is TGCAGCGTTGAATCTCAGGCAACCTACTATGGCTACACCTTC. Amino acids: CSVESQATYYGYTF.

About this clonotype: One end of the junction fails to match germline, which may point to a read error. V and J are TRBV11-2 and TRBJ2-7, with 8 positions matching TRBD2. Germline CDR1 and CDR2: SGHAT and FQNNGV. The CDR3 is made up of 18 amino acids. Here the CDR3 reads CASTRTSRRANSSYKQYF. The CDR3 DNA is TGTGCCAGCACCCGGACTAGCAGGAGGGCCAATAGCTCCTACAAGCAGTACTTC.

This chain joins TRBV11-2 and TRBJ2-7, with 8 bases that match TRBD2. The length of the CDR3 is 16 residues. In germline, CDR1 is SGHAT, CDR2 FQNNGV. The J segment lost 0 bases and the V segment lost 3 bases, leaving 7 bases of the junction unmatched. The CDR3 region has the DNA TGTGCCAGCAGCTTGGGGGCTAGCGGGTACTCCTACGAGCAGTACTTC. Encoded protein: CASSLGASGYSYEQYF.

This clonotype was picked up one time. A junction boundary mismatches the germline segment, possibly from a read error. V is TRBV14 and J is TRBJ2-1, with D uncertain. CDR3 length equals 13 residues. Per germline, CDR1 SGHDN and CDR2 FVKESK. CDR3 in amino acids: CTSSSNLNNEHSF. CDR3 sequence (DNA): TGTACCAGCAGCTCCAACTTAAACAATGAGCATTCCTTC.

Turning to this clonotype: The junction departs from the called germline gene at one end, perhaps through a read error. The chain uses TRBV6-2 or TRBV6-3 and TRBJ2-5, with D unclear. The CDR3 has 15 amino acids. Germline values: CDR1 MNHEY, CDR2 SVGEGT. The DNA for the CDR3 is TGTGCCAGCTGTTACTTGGAAGGCGATGGCGAGACCCAGTACTTC. It is translated as CASCYLEGDGETQYF.

About this clonotype itself: A much larger clone sits a single nucleotide away, making a read error possible. This chain connects TRBV5-1 to TRBJ2-4, with 7 bases aligning to TRBD1. The CDR3 covers 15 residues. Germline V gene data show CDR1 as SGHRS and CDR2 as YFSETQ. CDR3 sequence: CTSSGTSRGLDIQYF. CDR3 DNA: TGCACCAGCAGCGGAACATCAAGGGGGCTAGACATTCAGTACTTC.

For this clonotype: A much larger clone differs by one base, so this may be a read error. J is TRBJ1-2 and V is TRBV11-2; TRBD1 is a possible D gene (5 bases). The CDR3 totals 13 residues. Per the germline V gene, CDR1 is SGHAT and CDR2 is FQNNGV. Trimming cost V 5 bases and J 8 bases, with 15 bases left between them. CDR3 DNA sequence: TGTGCCAGCAGCCCAACGGGGGGAGCCGGCTACACCTTC. It yields the protein CASSPTGGAGYTF.

As for this clonotype: A junction boundary mismatches the germline segment, possibly from a read error. This chain connects TRBV11-2 to TRBJ2-5, with D tentatively TRBD2 (6 bases). Germline CDR1 reads SGHAT; CDR2 reads FQNNGV. This CDR3 has 15 amino acids. CDR3 coding DNA: TGTGCCAGCGGCTTAGGAGGGTCTGTCCAAGAGACCCAGTATTTC. It translates to CASGLGGSVQETQYF.

The V call is TRBV11-3, the J call TRBJ2-5; D is unclear. Germline-derived CDR1 and CDR2 are SGHNT and YENEEA. V lost 7 bases to trimming and J lost 5 bases, with 20 bases between them. The CDR3 is 15 amino acids. The CDR3 DNA sequence: TGTGCCAGCAACCCCTCTTCTAGAGGTAGTGAGACCCAGTACTTC. Translating gives CASNPSSRGSETQYF. The variable domain in full, with the rest retrieved from reference TRBV11-3 and TRBJ2-5, is EAGVVQSPRYKIIEKKQPVAFWCNPISGHNTLYWYLQNLGQGPELLIRYENEEAVDDSQLPKDRFSAERLKGVDSTLKIQPAELGDSAVYLCASNPSSRGSETQYFGPGTRLLVL.

In its sample, this clonotype was seen once. A much more abundant neighbour one base away suggests this may be a read error. The chain uses TRBV28 and TRBJ2-7; D unresolved. Trimming removed 7 bases from V and 3 bases from J, with 16 bases in between. The CDR3 covers 14 residues. Germline CDR1 and CDR2: MDHEN and SYDVKM. The CDR3 is CASNLRANVYEQYF. For the CDR3, the DNA is TGTGCCAGCAACTTACGGGCCAACGTCTACGAGCAGTACTTC.

This clonotype was observed a few times. This sequence joins TRBV6-1 and TRBJ2-7; tentatively, D is TRBD1 (8 bases). Germline lookup yields CDR1 MNHNS and CDR2 SASEGT. V was shortened by 6 bases and J by 0 bases, with 18 bases between the two germline ends. The CDR3 loop spans 16 amino acids. The CDR3 loop reads CASSRSGGQDSYEQYF. The CDR3 DNA reads TGTGCCAGCAGCCGCTCGGGGGGACAGGACTCCTACGAGCAGTACTTC.

Remarks on this clonotype: A clone one base away is much larger, so this may be a read error. The rearrangement joins TRBV28 to TRBJ2-3; D remains unclear. From germline, CDR1 is MDHEN and CDR2 SYDVKM. The CDR3 covers 12 residues. In DNA, the CDR3 is TGTGCCTGCAGTGTAGCTAGAGATACGCAGTATTTT. Translating it yields CACSVARDTQYF.

CDR3 DNA sequence: TGTGCCAGCTGTACCTGGGTGCCGGATACGCAGTATTTT. Amino acids: CASCTWVPDTQYF. This chain uses TRBV6-6 with TRBJ2-3, with unresolved D. CDR3 length: 13 amino acids. Trimming took off 8 bases at V and 6 bases at J, with 15 bases between the two ends. The germline gives CDR1 MNHNY, CDR2 SVGAGI (reference sequence).

The chain carries TRBV6-5 and TRBJ2-7, with no clear D. The V gene's germline CDR1 is MNHEY and CDR2 SVGAGI. This CDR3 has 13 residues. V was clipped by 4 bases and J by 4 bases, with 11 bases between them. CDR3 protein: CASSFQDRYEQYF. The CDR3 DNA reads as TGTGCCAGCAGTTTTCAGGATCGTTACGAGCAGTACTTC.

Details on this clonotype: This sequence may be a read error, since a much larger clone differs from it by one base. The chain links TRBV20-1 to TRBJ2-3; TRBD1 aligns across 9 bases. Germline V gene sequence: CDR1 DFQATT, CDR2 SNEGSKA (reference sequence). The CDR3 has 12 amino acids. This CDR3 is CNGQGSTDTQYF. The CDR3, as DNA: TGCAATGGACAGGGGAGCACAGATACGCAGTATTTT.

Concerning this clonotype: This CDR3 fails to terminate in the conserved phenylalanine or tryptophan, so it likely reflects a read error. The chain uses TRBV10-2 and TRBJ2-5; tentative D call: TRBD2 (5 bases). Trimming stripped 10 bases from V and 5 bases from J, with 14 bases between. The CDR3 has 12 residues. Germline values: CDR1 WSHSY, CDR2 SAAADI. CDR3 amino acids: CATGRRAETQYV. The CDR3 coding sequence is TGCGCCACCGGCAGGCGGGCGGAGACCCAGTACGTC.

For this clonotype: The junction does not match germline at one end; this may be a read error. V is TRBV6-2 or TRBV6-3 and J is TRBJ2-2, with 8 bases matching TRBD2. Looked up from germline, CDR1 is MNHEY and CDR2 is SVGEGT. This CDR3 spans 15 amino acids. The CDR3, as DNA: TGTGCCAACAGATTTAGCGGGGCTTGGACCGGGCAGCTGTTTTTT. Amino acid sequence: CANRFSGAWTGQLFF.